This TCR beta chain was captured in a study of cytomegalovirus exposure and HLA in healthy donors. With 60 Vbeta and 13 Jbeta primers, the PCR was carried out. Clones were sequenced by immunoSEQ multiplex PCR, and TCRdb holds only the in-frame ones, with some missing. This table holds about 140,000 clones, around 75% found once. This clone came up a few times. What was sequenced was PBMCs. The source is a man aged 18 to 29 in good health and CMV-seropositive.

Written as DNA, the CDR3 is TGCGCCAGCAGCTTGCTAGCGGGAGTAGTGTACGAGCAGTACTTC. It translates to CASSLLAGVVYEQYF. The chain has TRBV5-1 and TRBJ2-7; 10 bases line up with TRBD2. The junction had 5 bases not matched to a gene; V was cut back by 1 base and J by 4 bases. The germline V gene encodes CDR1 SGHRS and CDR2 YFSETQ. The CDR3 has 15 residues.